This is a list of T cell receptor beta chains from one sample in a study of control samples from healthy donors and cancer patients. Method: immunoSEQ multiplex PCR; TCRdb's copy keeps in-frame clones and lacks some. The sample lists 100,000 to 150,000 clones; around 86% were seen once. Sequencing input: blood. These TCRs come from a man aged 40-49 years in good health. Each CDR3 is given with its conserved first and last residue. D genes are given only for firm matches. Clone size is given for some rows only: seen once, a few or many times, or a class if the clone is expanded.

len: 15
v_gene: TRBV29-1
j_gene: TRBJ1-1
d_gene: NA
abundance: medium-sized
CDR3aa: CSVRKEATANTEAFF
CDR3nt: TGCAGCGTACGCAAGGAAGCGACAGCCAACACTGAAGCTTTCTTT

len: 14
v_gene: TRBV24-1
j_gene: TRBJ2-3
d_gene: NA
abundance: NA
CDR3aa: CATSDLGTSDTQYF
CDR3nt: TGTGCCACCAGTGATTTGGGGACATCTGATACGCAGTATTTT

len: 12
v_gene: TRBV24-1
j_gene: TRBJ2-7
d_gene: NA
abundance: NA
CDR3aa: CATSERTDEQYF
CDR3nt: TGTGCCACCAGTGAACGGACAGACGAGCAGTACTTC

len: 14
v_gene: TRBV6-2/TRBV6-3
j_gene: TRBJ1-2
d_gene: NA
abundance: NA
CDR3aa: CASSYLGQGSGYTF
CDR3nt: TGTGCCAGCAGTTACCTTGGCCAGGGTAGTGGCTACACCTTC

len: 14
v_gene: TRBV5-1
j_gene: TRBJ2-3
d_gene: NA
abundance: NA
CDR3aa: CASSLGGAKDTQYF
CDR3nt: TGCGCCAGCAGCTTGGGAGGGGCGAAAGATACGCAGTATTTT

len: 12
v_gene: TRBV7-3
j_gene: TRBJ2-1
d_gene: NA
abundance: NA
CDR3aa: CASSLERAEQFF
CDR3nt: TGTGCCAGCAGCTTAGAGAGGGCAGAGCAGTTCTTC

len: 15
v_gene: TRBV9
j_gene: TRBJ2-7
d_gene: NA
abundance: NA
CDR3aa: CASSVGEGSSYEQYF
CDR3nt: TGTGCCAGCAGCGTAGGCGAGGGTAGCTCCTACGAGCAGTACTTC

len: 13
v_gene: TRBV9
j_gene: TRBJ1-2
d_gene: NA
abundance: NA
CDR3aa: CASSGGDNYGYTF
CDR3nt: TGTGCCAGCAGCGGAGGGGATAACTATGGCTACACCTTC

len: 15
v_gene: TRBV30
j_gene: TRBJ2-2
d_gene: NA
abundance: NA
CDR3aa: CAWSVIQVNTGELFF
CDR3nt: TGTGCCTGGAGTGTAATCCAGGTGAACACCGGGGAGCTGTTTTTT

len: 18
v_gene: TRBV10-3
j_gene: TRBJ2-3
d_gene: TRBD2
abundance: NA
CDR3aa: CAISGHTSGGAFQDTQYF
CDR3nt: TGTGCCATCAGTGGCCATACTAGCGGGGGGGCCTTTCAAGATACGCAGTATTTT

len: 14
v_gene: TRBV6-6
j_gene: TRBJ2-3
d_gene: NA
abundance: NA
CDR3aa: CASSSSGRTDTQYF
CDR3nt: TGTGCCAGCAGTTCCTCCGGGCGCACAGATACGCAGTATTTT

len: 15
v_gene: TRBV11-1
j_gene: TRBJ2-1
d_gene: NA
abundance: few
CDR3aa: CASSPGDGHDNEQFF
CDR3nt: TGTGCCAGCAGCCCCGGGGACGGACACGACAATGAGCAGTTCTTC

len: 18
v_gene: TRBV6-2/TRBV6-3
j_gene: TRBJ1-1
d_gene: NA
abundance: NA
CDR3aa: CASSDGAYGISGGAEAFF
CDR3nt: TGTGCCAGCAGCGACGGGGCATACGGCATCTCCGGAGGGGCTGAAGCTTTCTTT

len: 14
v_gene: TRBV2
j_gene: TRBJ1-4
d_gene: NA
abundance: NA
CDR3aa: CASKEGSTNEKLFF
CDR3nt: TGTGCCAGCAAGGAGGGGTCAACTAATGAAAAACTGTTTTTT

len: 16
v_gene: TRBV4-3
j_gene: TRBJ1-1
d_gene: TRBD1
abundance: once
CDR3aa: CASSQDTRTGGTEAFF
CDR3nt: TGCGCCAGCAGCCAAGATACGCGGACAGGGGGAACTGAAGCTTTCTTT

len: 16
v_gene: TRBV19
j_gene: TRBJ1-2
d_gene: NA
abundance: NA
CDR3aa: CASSMAGYSSNYGYTF
CDR3nt: TGTGCCAGTAGTATGGCAGGGTATTCCTCTAACTATGGCTACACCTTC

len: 13
v_gene: TRBV30
j_gene: TRBJ1-3
d_gene: NA
abundance: NA
CDR3aa: CAWSTGRGNTIYF
CDR3nt: TGTGCCTGGAGTACCGGCAGGGGAAACACCATATATTTT

len: 14
v_gene: TRBV10-3
j_gene: TRBJ2-5
d_gene: NA
abundance: NA
CDR3aa: CAISASGQQETQYF
CDR3nt: TGTGCCATCAGTGCCAGTGGGCAACAAGAGACCCAGTACTTC

len: 19
v_gene: TRBV4-1
j_gene: TRBJ2-3
d_gene: NA
abundance: NA
CDR3aa: CARSQEGGQTGGPTDTQYF
CDR3nt: TGCGCCCGCAGCCAAGAGGGGGGGCAGACGGGGGGCCCCACAGATACGCAGTATTTT

len: 11
v_gene: TRBV30
j_gene: TRBJ2-3
d_gene: NA
abundance: NA
CDR3aa: CAWSGADTQYF
CDR3nt: TGTGCCTGGAGCGGGGCCGATACGCAGTATTTT

len: 13
v_gene: TRBV12-3/TRBV12-4
j_gene: TRBJ1-1
d_gene: NA
abundance: NA
CDR3aa: CASSLNQRVGAFF
CDR3nt: TGTGCCAGCAGTTTAAATCAACGGGTTGGAGCTTTCTTT

len: 14
v_gene: TRBV11-2
j_gene: TRBJ2-7
d_gene: NA
abundance: NA
CDR3aa: CASSFQWRAHEQYF
CDR3nt: TGTGCCAGCAGCTTTCAGTGGAGGGCCCACGAGCAGTACTTC

len: 14
v_gene: TRBV5-1
j_gene: TRBJ1-2
d_gene: TRBD1
abundance: NA
CDR3aa: CASSSGTVPEIPTF
CDR3nt: TGCGCCAGCAGCTCCGGGACAGTCCCGGAAATTCCCACCTTC

len: 15
v_gene: TRBV5-1
j_gene: TRBJ2-1
d_gene: TRBD2
abundance: NA
CDR3aa: CASSLRTSGEHEQFF
CDR3nt: TGCGCCAGCAGCTTGCGGACTAGCGGGGAGCATGAGCAGTTCTTC

len: 13
v_gene: TRBV11-3
j_gene: TRBJ1-5
d_gene: NA
abundance: NA
CDR3aa: CASSIQENQPQHF
CDR3nt: TGTGCCAGCAGCATACAGGAGAATCAGCCCCAGCATTTT

len: 13
v_gene: TRBV4-1
j_gene: TRBJ1-5
d_gene: NA
abundance: NA
CDR3aa: CASSQDEGQPQHF
CDR3nt: TGCGCCAGCAGCCAAGATGAGGGTCAGCCCCAGCATTTT

len: 16
v_gene: TRBV15
j_gene: TRBJ1-2
d_gene: NA
abundance: NA
CDR3aa: CATSRDRGGLIYGYTF
CDR3nt: TGTGCCACCAGCAGAGATCGTGGGGGCCTGATCTATGGCTACACCTTC

len: 12
v_gene: TRBV5-1
j_gene: TRBJ1-1
d_gene: NA
abundance: once
CDR3aa: CASSLAGFAAFF
CDR3nt: TGCGCCAGCAGCTTGGCAGGGTTTGCAGCTTTCTTT

len: 13
v_gene: TRBV16
j_gene: TRBJ1-1
d_gene: NA
abundance: NA
CDR3aa: CASSPETNTEAFF
CDR3nt: TGTGCCAGCAGCCCCGAGACGAACACTGAAGCTTTCTTT

len: 13
v_gene: TRBV5-8
j_gene: TRBJ2-5
d_gene: NA
abundance: NA
CDR3aa: CASSPGYRETQYF
CDR3nt: TGTGCCAGCAGCCCCGGGTATAGGGAGACCCAGTACTTC

len: 11
v_gene: TRBV30
j_gene: TRBJ1-2
d_gene: NA
abundance: NA
CDR3aa: CAWDSFYGYTF
CDR3nt: TGTGCCTGGGACAGTTTTTATGGCTACACCTTC

len: 17
v_gene: TRBV7-9
j_gene: TRBJ1-5
d_gene: NA
abundance: NA
CDR3aa: CASSFSQGPGGNQPQHF
CDR3nt: TGTGCCAGCAGCTTCAGTCAAGGGCCGGGGGGCAATCAGCCCCAGCATTTT

len: 18
v_gene: TRBV7-7
j_gene: TRBJ2-6
d_gene: TRBD1
abundance: NA
CDR3aa: CASSPSTGGVVGANVLTF
CDR3nt: TGTGCCAGCAGCCCCTCGACAGGGGGGGTAGTTGGGGCCAACGTCCTGACTTTC

len: 15
v_gene: TRBV7-8
j_gene: TRBJ1-2
d_gene: TRBD1
abundance: NA
CDR3aa: CASSPDRGRRYGYTF
CDR3nt: TGTGCCAGCAGCCCAGACAGGGGGCGACGATATGGCTACACCTTC

len: 13
v_gene: TRBV11-1
j_gene: TRBJ2-5
d_gene: NA
abundance: NA
CDR3aa: CASSFSIRETQYF
CDR3nt: TGTGCCAGCAGTTTCTCTATACGGGAGACCCAGTACTTC

len: 12
v_gene: TRBV12-5
j_gene: TRBJ2-5
d_gene: NA
abundance: NA
CDR3aa: CASGLVRRTQYF
CDR3nt: TGTGCTAGTGGTTTGGTACGTAGGACCCAGTACTTC

len: 15
v_gene: TRBV4-1
j_gene: TRBJ1-2
d_gene: TRBD1
abundance: NA
CDR3aa: CASSRERQGGRGYTF
CDR3nt: TGCGCCAGCAGCCGAGAAAGACAGGGAGGACGTGGCTACACCTTC

len: 14
v_gene: TRBV9
j_gene: TRBJ2-3
d_gene: NA
abundance: NA
CDR3aa: CASSVGAFEDTQYF
CDR3nt: TGTGCCAGCAGCGTAGGAGCGTTTGAAGATACGCAGTATTTT

len: 17
v_gene: TRBV7-3
j_gene: TRBJ2-1
d_gene: TRBD2
abundance: NA
CDR3aa: CASSAGTSGTTHNEQFF
CDR3nt: TGTGCCAGCAGCGCCGGGACTAGCGGCACGACCCACAATGAGCAGTTCTTC

len: 14
v_gene: TRBV3-1/TRBV3-2
j_gene: TRBJ2-7
d_gene: TRBD2
abundance: NA
CDR3aa: CASSQAGGSGEQYF
CDR3nt: TGTGCCAGCAGCCAGGCGGGGGGGTCCGGGGAGCAGTACTTC

len: 12
v_gene: TRBV11-2
j_gene: TRBJ2-4
d_gene: NA
abundance: NA
CDR3aa: CASSTGTNIQYF
CDR3nt: TGTGCCAGCAGCACCGGGACAAACATTCAGTACTTC

len: 14
v_gene: TRBV19
j_gene: TRBJ2-3
d_gene: NA
abundance: NA
CDR3aa: CASSTGGTTDTQYF
CDR3nt: TGTGCCAGTAGTACCGGGGGTACCACAGATACGCAGTATTTT

len: 15
v_gene: TRBV15
j_gene: TRBJ1-4
d_gene: NA
abundance: once
CDR3aa: CATSREPRLGEKLFF
CDR3nt: TGTGCCACCAGCAGAGAACCTCGACTAGGTGAAAAACTGTTTTTT

len: 14
v_gene: TRBV3-1/TRBV3-2
j_gene: TRBJ1-1
d_gene: NA
abundance: few
CDR3aa: CASSRAQVNTEAFF
CDR3nt: TGTGCCAGCAGCCGAGCACAGGTAAACACTGAAGCTTTCTTT

len: 14
v_gene: TRBV6-2/TRBV6-3
j_gene: TRBJ2-1
d_gene: NA
abundance: few
CDR3aa: CASSYGGQVGEQFF
CDR3nt: TGTGCCAGCAGTTACGGGGGACAAGTGGGTGAGCAGTTCTTC

len: 14
v_gene: TRBV3-1/TRBV3-2
j_gene: TRBJ1-2
d_gene: TRBD1
abundance: NA
CDR3aa: CASSPQDRAHGYTF
CDR3nt: TGTGCCAGCAGCCCTCAGGACAGGGCACATGGCTACACCTTC

len: 12
v_gene: TRBV7-2
j_gene: TRBJ1-2
d_gene: NA
abundance: NA
CDR3aa: CASSLGIPGYTF
CDR3nt: TGTGCCAGCAGCTTAGGGATCCCTGGCTACACCTTC